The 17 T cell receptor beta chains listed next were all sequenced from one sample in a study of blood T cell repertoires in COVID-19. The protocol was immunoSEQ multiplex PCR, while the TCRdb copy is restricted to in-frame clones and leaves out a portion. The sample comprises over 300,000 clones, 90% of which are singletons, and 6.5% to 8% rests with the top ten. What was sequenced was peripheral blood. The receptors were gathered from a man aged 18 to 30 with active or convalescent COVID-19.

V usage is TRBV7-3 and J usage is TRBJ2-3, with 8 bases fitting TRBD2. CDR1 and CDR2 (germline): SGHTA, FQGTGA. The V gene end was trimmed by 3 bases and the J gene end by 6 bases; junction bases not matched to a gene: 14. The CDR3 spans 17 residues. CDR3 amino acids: CASSFLQAGEKGDTQYF. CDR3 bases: TGTGCCAGCAGCTTTCTTCAAGCGGGAGAAAAGGGGGATACGCAGTATTTT.

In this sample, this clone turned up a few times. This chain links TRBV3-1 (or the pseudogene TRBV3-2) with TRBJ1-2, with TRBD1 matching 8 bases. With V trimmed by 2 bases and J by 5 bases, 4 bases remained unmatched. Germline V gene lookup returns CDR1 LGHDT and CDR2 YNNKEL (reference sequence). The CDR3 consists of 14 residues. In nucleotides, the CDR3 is TGTGCCAGCAGCCAAAGACAGGGGAGGTATGGCTACACCTTC. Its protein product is CASSQRQGRYGYTF.

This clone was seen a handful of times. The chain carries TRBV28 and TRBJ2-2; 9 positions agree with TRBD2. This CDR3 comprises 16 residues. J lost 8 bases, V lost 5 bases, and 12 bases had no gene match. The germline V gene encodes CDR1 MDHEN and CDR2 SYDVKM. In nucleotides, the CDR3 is TGTGCCAGCAGTCCGCGCGGGACTAGCCGGAGAGGGGAGCTGTTTTTT. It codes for CASSPRGTSRRGELFF.

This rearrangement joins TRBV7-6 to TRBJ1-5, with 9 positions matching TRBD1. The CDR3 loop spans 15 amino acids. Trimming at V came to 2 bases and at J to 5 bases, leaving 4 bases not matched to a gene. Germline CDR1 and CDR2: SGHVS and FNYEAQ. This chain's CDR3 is CASSLNTGGDQPQHF. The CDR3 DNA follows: TGTGCCAGCAGCTTAAACACAGGGGGCGATCAGCCCCAGCATTTT. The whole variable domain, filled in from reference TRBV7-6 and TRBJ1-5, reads GAGVSQSPRYKVTKRGQDVALRCDPISGHVSLYWYRQALGQGPEFLTYFNYEAQQDKSGLPNDRFSAERPEGSISTLTIQRTEQRDSAMYRCASSLNTGGDQPQHFGDGTRLSIL.

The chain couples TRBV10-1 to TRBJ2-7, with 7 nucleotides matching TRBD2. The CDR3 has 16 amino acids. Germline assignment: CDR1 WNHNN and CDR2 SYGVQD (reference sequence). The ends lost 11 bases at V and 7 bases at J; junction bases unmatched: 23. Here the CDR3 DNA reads TGCGCCCAACAGGAAATTACAGACGGGAGGTCGGGGGAGCAGTACTTC. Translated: CAQQEITDGRSGEQYF.

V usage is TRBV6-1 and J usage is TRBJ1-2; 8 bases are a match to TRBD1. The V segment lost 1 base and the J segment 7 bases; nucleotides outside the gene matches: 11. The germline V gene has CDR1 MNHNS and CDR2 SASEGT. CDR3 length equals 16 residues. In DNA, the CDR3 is TGTGCCAGCAGTGAAGAGTTCCTGGACAGGGTCCGTGGCTACACCTTC. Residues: CASSEEFLDRVRGYTF.

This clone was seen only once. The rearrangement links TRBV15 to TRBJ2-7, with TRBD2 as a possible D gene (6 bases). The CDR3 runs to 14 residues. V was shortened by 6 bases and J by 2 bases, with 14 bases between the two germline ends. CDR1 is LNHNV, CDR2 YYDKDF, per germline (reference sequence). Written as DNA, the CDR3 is TGTGCCACCAGTACTACCGGGACTGCCTACGAGCAGTACTTC. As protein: CATSTTGTAYEQYF.

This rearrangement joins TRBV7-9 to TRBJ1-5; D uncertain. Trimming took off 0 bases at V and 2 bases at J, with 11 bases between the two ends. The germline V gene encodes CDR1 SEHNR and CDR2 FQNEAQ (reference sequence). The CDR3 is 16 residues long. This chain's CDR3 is CASSLAGRGGNQPQHF. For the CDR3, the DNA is TGTGCCAGCAGCTTAGCAGGGCGCGGGGGCAATCAGCCCCAGCATTTT.

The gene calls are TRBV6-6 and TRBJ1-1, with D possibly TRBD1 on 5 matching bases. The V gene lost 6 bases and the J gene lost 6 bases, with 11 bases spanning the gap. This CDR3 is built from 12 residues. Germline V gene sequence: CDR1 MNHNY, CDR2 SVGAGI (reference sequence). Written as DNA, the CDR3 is TGTGCCAGCAGCCGACAGAGGGCTGAAGCTTTCTTT. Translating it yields CASSRQRAEAFF.

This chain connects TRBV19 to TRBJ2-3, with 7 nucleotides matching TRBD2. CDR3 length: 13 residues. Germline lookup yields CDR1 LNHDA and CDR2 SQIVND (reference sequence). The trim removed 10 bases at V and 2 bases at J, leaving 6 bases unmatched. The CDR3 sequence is CATGTTSTDTQYF. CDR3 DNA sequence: TGTGCCACTGGGACTACTTCCACAGATACGCAGTATTTT.

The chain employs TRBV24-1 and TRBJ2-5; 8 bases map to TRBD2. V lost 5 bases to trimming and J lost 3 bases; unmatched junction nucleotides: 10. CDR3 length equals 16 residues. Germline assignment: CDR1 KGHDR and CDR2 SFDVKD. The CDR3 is CATSGLAGNIEETQYF. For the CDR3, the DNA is TGTGCCACCAGTGGTCTAGCGGGCAACATAGAAGAGACCCAGTACTTC.

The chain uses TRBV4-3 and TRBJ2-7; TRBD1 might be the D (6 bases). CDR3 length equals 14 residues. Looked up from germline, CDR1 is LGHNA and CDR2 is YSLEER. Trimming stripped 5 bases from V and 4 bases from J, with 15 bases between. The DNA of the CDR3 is TGCGCCAGCAGCGAGGGGCAGGGGAGATACGAGCAGTACTTC. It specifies CASSEGQGRYEQYF.

CDR3 sequence: CASSAQTRTSWEWDHTGELFF. In nucleotides, the CDR3 is TGTGCCAGCAGCGCCCAAACCCGGACTAGCTGGGAGTGGGATCACACCGGGGAGCTGTTTTTT. The J gene is TRBJ2-2, the V gene TRBV9; 8 bases map to TRBD2. J was trimmed by 3 bases and V by 3 bases; bases with no gene match: 22. Germline V gives CDR1 SGDLS, CDR2 YYNGEE. The CDR3 contains 21 residues.

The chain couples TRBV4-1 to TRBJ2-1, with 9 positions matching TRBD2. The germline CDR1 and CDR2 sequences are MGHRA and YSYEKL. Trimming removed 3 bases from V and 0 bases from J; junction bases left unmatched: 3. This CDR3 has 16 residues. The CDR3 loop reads CASSHLAGYSYNEQFF. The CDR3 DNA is TGCGCCAGCAGCCACCTAGCGGGGTACTCCTACAATGAGCAGTTCTTC.

CDR3 DNA sequence: TGTGCCAGCAGACTAGCGGGGGGACTCTCCTACGAGCAGTACTTC. Its protein product is CASRLAGGLSYEQYF. The gene calls are TRBV27 and TRBJ2-7, with 12 nucleotides matching TRBD2. This CDR3 contains 15 residues. Germline values: CDR1 MNHEY, CDR2 SMNVEV (reference sequence). The trim removed 6 bases at V and 0 bases at J, leaving 3 bases unmatched.

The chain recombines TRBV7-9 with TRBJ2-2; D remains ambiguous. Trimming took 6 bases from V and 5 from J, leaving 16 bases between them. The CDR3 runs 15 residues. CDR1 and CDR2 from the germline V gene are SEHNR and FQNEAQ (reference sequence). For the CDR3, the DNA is TGTGCCAGCAGTTCCGGCCGTCGGAGTACCGGGGAGCTGTTTTTT. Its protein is CASSSGRRSTGELFF. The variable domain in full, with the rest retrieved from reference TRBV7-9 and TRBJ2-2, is DTGVSQNPRHKITKRGQNVTFRCDPISEHNRLYWYRQTLGQGPEFLTYFQNEAQLEKSRLLSDRFSAERPKGSFSTLEIQRTEQGDSAMYLCASSSGRRSTGELFFGEGSRLTVL.

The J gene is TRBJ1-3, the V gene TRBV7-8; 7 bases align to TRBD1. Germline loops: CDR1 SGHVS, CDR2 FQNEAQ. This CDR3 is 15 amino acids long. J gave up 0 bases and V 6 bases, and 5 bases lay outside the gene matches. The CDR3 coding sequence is TGTGCCAGCAGAAAGGGACAGTTCTCTGGAAACACCATATATTTT. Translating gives CASRKGQFSGNTIYF.